Below are 3 T cell receptor beta chains sequenced from a single sample in a study of long-term antiretroviral therapy in people with HIV. Version v3.0 of the immunoSEQ assay ran at survey level. Using immunoSEQ multiplex PCR, the repertoire was profiled, and TCRdb retains in-frame clones only, with some absent. The repertoire holds tens of thousands of clones, with around 84% as singletons. The material sequenced was unsorted PBMCs, taken about 2.7 years before starting antiretroviral therapy. These receptors were taken from a woman aged 25 to 39 with HIV.

This sequence joins TRBV19 and TRBJ1-2, with D perhaps TRBD1 (5 bases). This CDR3 region has 16 residues. V was clipped by 4 bases and J by 2 bases, with 17 bases between them. Per germline, CDR1 LNHDA and CDR2 SQIVND (reference sequence). The CDR3 DNA reads TGTGCCAGTAGTAGGGGGTCGCAGAGGATGAACTATGGCTACACCTTC. It translates to CASSRGSQRMNYGYTF.

The chain links TRBV6-7 to TRBJ1-2; no reliable D call. TRBV6-7 carries the ORF label, with uncertain function. There are 13 residues in the CDR3. Between the trimmed V and J ends, which lost 0 bases and 8 bases, there was a span of 10 bases. The CDR3 loop reads CASSYSSPRGYTF. The CDR3 DNA reads as TGTGCCAGCAGTTACTCGTCCCCGCGAGGCTACACCTTC.

V gene TRBV5-1 combines with J gene TRBJ1-1; 8 bases align to TRBD1. This CDR3 region has 14 residues. Per the germline V gene, CDR1 is SGHRS and CDR2 is YFSETQ. V was pared by 3 bases and J by 1 base, with 2 bases of the junction left unmatched. The CDR3 DNA follows: TGCGCCAGCAGCTCAGGGGGCACGAACACTGAAGCTTTCTTT. Translating gives CASSSGGTNTEAFF.